The 26 T cell receptor beta chains below all came from one sample that was sequenced in a study of T cells in Graves' hyperthyroidism and ophthalmopathy. TCR beta CDR3 region amplification was performed from RNA transcripts. First-round RT-PCR of the TCR CDR3 relied on the HTBI primer set. TCRdb analysed the multiplex PCR reads with MiXCR anew, one entry per CDR3 protein. The sample holds about 180,000 distinct CDR3 sequences, over 15% seen once. The sample was blood. Receptors originate from a woman aged 45-59 years with Graves' hyperthyroidism.

This clonotype showed up many times. The chain links TRBV2 to TRBJ2-6, with 7 bases fitting TRBD2. The trim removed 7 bases at V and 5 bases at J, leaving 8 bases unmatched. The CDR3 covers 15 residues. In germline, CDR1 is SNHLY, CDR2 FYNNEI. The CDR3 loop reads CASTRGGSRANVLTF. The CDR3 coding sequence is TGTGCCAGCACAAGGGGAGGGAGTCGGGCCAACGTCCTGACTTTC.

This clonotype was picked up many times. The genes are TRBV5-1 and TRBJ2-1, with D unresolved. The germline gives CDR1 SGHRS, CDR2 YFSETQ. The CDR3 is 14 residues long. V gave up 5 bases and J gave up 3 bases, with 12 bases separating them. CDR3 amino acids: CASSYGNSYNEQFF. The DNA of the CDR3 is TGCGCCAGCAGTTATGGGAATAGCTACAATGAGCAGTTCTTC.

There are many counts of this clonotype. The chain joins TRBV7-9 to TRBJ1-6; D gene uncertain. V lost 5 bases and J lost 7, with 12 bases in between. Germline V gene data show CDR1 as SEHNR and CDR2 as FQNEAQ (reference sequence). The CDR3 sequence is 14 residues long. CDR3 bases: TGTGCCAGCAGCAAGGACGGACTAAATTCACCCCTCCACTTT. It yields the protein CASSKDGLNSPLHF.

There are a few counts of this clonotype. At one end, the junction sequence differs from germline, possibly due to a read error. The V call is TRBV7-9, the J call TRBJ2-7; D is ambiguous. This CDR3 is built from 15 residues. Germline loops: CDR1 SEHNR, CDR2 FQNEAQ (reference sequence). CDR3 amino acids: CVSSPALHLSYEQYF. The CDR3 nucleotides are TGTGTCAGCAGCCCCGCCCTCCACCTCTCCTACGAGCAGTACTTC.

This clonotype was recorded many times. V usage is TRBV18 and J usage is TRBJ2-7; D not certain. The CDR3 length is 14 residues. Germline V gives CDR1 KGHSH, CDR2 LQKENI. Trimming took 0 bases from V and 2 from J, leaving 8 bases between them. The CDR3 spells CASSPPTATYEQYF. CDR3 DNA: TGTGCCAGCTCACCACCGACGGCGACCTACGAGCAGTACTTC.

This clonotype was seen ten or more times. V gene TRBV28 combines with J gene TRBJ2-7, with D unclear. The CDR3 contains 14 residues. Germline values: CDR1 MDHEN, CDR2 SYDVKM. V lost 3 bases, J lost 2 bases, and 11 bases lay in between. The CDR3: CASSFLTKTYEQYF. In DNA, the CDR3 is TGTGCCAGCAGTTTCTTGACAAAGACCTACGAGCAGTACTTC.

This clonotype was counted at least ten times. The rearrangement uses TRBV9 and TRBJ2-5; tentative D call: TRBD1 (6 bases). This CDR3 has 15 amino acids. V gave up 6 bases and J gave up 3 bases, with 18 bases separating them. CDR1 and CDR2 from the germline V gene are SGDLS and YYNGEE. The CDR3 DNA follows: TGTGCCAGCATTTTCCCAACGGACAGCAAAGAGACCCAGTACTTC. Amino acid sequence: CASIFPTDSKETQYF.

At least ten counts were recorded for this clonotype. The chain employs TRBV20-1 and TRBJ1-2, with D perhaps TRBD1 (5 bases). CDR1 and CDR2 (germline): DFQATT, SNEGSKA (reference sequence). V was shortened by 1 base and J by 4 bases, with 16 bases between the two germline ends. The CDR3 is made up of 15 amino acids. The CDR3 region is CSARVREGRAYGYTF. The CDR3 DNA follows: TGCAGTGCTAGAGTACGGGAGGGGCGCGCCTATGGCTACACCTTC.

The table lists this clonotype with many counts. The chain recombines TRBV4-2 with TRBJ2-7; D unclear. CDR3 length: 13 residues. From germline, CDR1 is LGHNA and CDR2 YNFKEQ. V lost 1 base, J lost 4 bases, and 8 bases lay in between. The CDR3 spells CASSQALGYEQYF. In DNA, the CDR3 is TGTGCCAGCAGCCAAGCGCTTGGTTACGAGCAGTACTTC.

This clonotype appeared many times. This chain's CDR3 is CASSSMSSQETQYF. Here the CDR3 DNA reads TGTGCCAGCAGCTCGATGAGCAGTCAAGAGACCCAGTACTTC. This rearrangement joins TRBV7-2 to TRBJ2-5; no definite D call. V lost 4 bases to trimming and J lost 2 bases, with 11 bases between them. Per germline, CDR1 SGHTA and CDR2 FQGNSA. This CDR3 is built from 14 residues.

In its sample, this clonotype was seen many times. This chain links TRBV12-5 with TRBJ1-1; D call uncertain. Germline CDR1 and CDR2: LGHNT and FRNRAP. V dropped 2 bases and J dropped 7 bases, with 8 bases sitting between them. The CDR3 sequence is 12 residues long. Here the CDR3 reads CASGLSPYEAFF. The DNA of the CDR3 is TGTGCTAGTGGTTTGTCACCTTATGAAGCTTTCTTT.

This clonotype has ten or more counts. The CDR3 nucleotides are TGTGCCAGCAGCCCACAGGGGATTGCCTACGAGCAGTACTTC. This sequence encodes CASSPQGIAYEQYF. The chain employs TRBV7-2 and TRBJ2-7, with 7 bases identical to TRBD1. Germline V gene lookup returns CDR1 SGHTA and CDR2 FQGNSA. CDR3 length equals 14 residues. V lost 5 bases, J lost 2 bases, and 6 bases stayed unmatched.

This clonotype was found many times. The rearrangement joins TRBV7-9 to TRBJ1-1; unclear D gene. Looked up from germline, CDR1 is SEHNR and CDR2 is FQNEAQ (reference sequence). CDR3 length: 13 amino acids. V shed 0 bases and J shed 4 bases, with 6 bases lying between them. For the CDR3, the DNA is TGTGCCAGCAGCTTAGCAGTTAGCACTGAAGCTTTCTTT. Residues: CASSLAVSTEAFF.

This clonotype was recorded at least ten times. The CDR3 DNA follows: TGTGCCAGCAGCTTGGGATGGAAAGAGCAGTACTTC. Residues: CASSLGWKEQYF. The chain links TRBV7-8 to TRBJ2-7; no reliable D call. The CDR3 spans 12 residues. CDR1 and CDR2 (germline): SGHVS, FQNEAQ. The V end was cut by 3 bases, the J end by 7 bases, with 10 bases between.

This clonotype was observed many times. Written as DNA, the CDR3 is TGTGCCAGCAGCTTGGGACTAGCGGGGGGATATGAGCAGTTCTTC. The encoded protein is CASSLGLAGGYEQFF. The chain employs TRBV7-3 and TRBJ2-1, with TRBD2 matching over 15 bases. After removal of 3 bases from V and 8 bases from J, the junction contained 2 bases not matched to a gene. Germline CDR1 SGHTA, CDR2 FQGTGA. The CDR3 has 15 residues.

This clonotype was recorded at least ten times. V is TRBV6-5 and J is TRBJ1-1; no firm D call. The CDR3 runs to 13 residues. Trimming left V 2 bases short and J 6 bases short, with 10 bases between. CDR1 MNHEY and CDR2 SVGAGI come from the germline V gene. The CDR3 bases are TGTGCCAGCAGTTACGAGACAAACGCTGAAGCTTTCTTT. This translates into CASSYETNAEAFF.

The sample holds many counts of this clonotype. J is TRBJ2-5 and V is TRBV9; D ambiguous. The length of the CDR3 is 15 residues. The germline V gene encodes CDR1 SGDLS and CDR2 YYNGEE. The germline V and J ends were trimmed by 4 bases and 3 bases, with 16 bases remaining between them. The CDR3 DNA reads TGTGCCAGCAGCCCCCATATTGGGTCAGAAGAGACCCAGTACTTC. As protein: CASSPHIGSEETQYF.

This clonotype was recorded many times. CDR3 protein: CASRSGPPTSTDTQYF. The CDR3 coding sequence is TGTGCCAGCAGGTCTGGCCCGCCGACTAGCACAGATACGCAGTATTTT. J is TRBJ2-3 and V is TRBV6-1; D not certain. The germline V gene encodes CDR1 MNHNS and CDR2 SASEGT. The CDR3 consists of 16 residues. V was clipped by 6 bases and J by 0 bases, with 16 bases between them.

The rearrangement joins TRBV2 to TRBJ1-2, with D possibly matching TRBD1 (6 bases). CDR3 size: 14 residues. V lost 3 bases, J lost 0 bases, and 8 bases lay in between. Germline assignment: CDR1 SNHLY and CDR2 FYNNEI. CDR3 DNA sequence: TGTGCCAGCAGTGAGACAGGAACTAACTATGGCTACACCTTC. Its translation: CASSETGTNYGYTF.

This clonotype was picked up a small number of times. The V and J genes are TRBV20-1 and TRBJ2-6; D is ambiguous. The CDR3 runs 12 residues. V lost 3 bases to trimming and J lost 0 bases, with 0 bases between them. Per germline, CDR1 DFQATT and CDR2 SNEGSKA (reference sequence). The CDR3 sequence: CSASSGANVLTF. DNA of the CDR3: TGCAGTGCTAGCTCTGGGGCCAACGTCCTGACTTTC.

This clonotype was seen repeatedly, ten times or more. The CDR3: CASSANSAPVAEAFF. The CDR3 coding sequence is TGTGCCAGTAGTGCAAACTCGGCCCCTGTAGCTGAAGCTTTCTTT. J is TRBJ1-1 and V is TRBV19; D is unresolved. Germline V lookup: CDR1 LNHDA, CDR2 SQIVND (reference sequence). The length of the CDR3 is 15 residues. Trimming cost V 5 bases and J 6 bases, with 19 bases left between them. Full variable domain (remainder filled in from reference TRBV19 and TRBJ1-1): DGGITQSPKYLFRKEGQNVTLSCEQNLNHDAMYWYRQDPGQGLRLIYYSQIVNDFQKGDIAEGYSVSREKKESFPLTVTSAQKNPTAFYLCASSANSAPVAEAFFGQGTRLTVV.

The J gene is TRBJ2-1, the V gene TRBV4-1, with 9 bases that match TRBD2. CDR1 is MGHRA, CDR2 YSYEKL, per germline. The CDR3 extends over 14 amino acids. V was pared by 1 base and J by 10 bases, with 5 bases of the junction left unmatched. The DNA for the CDR3 is TGCGCCAGCAGCCAAGGTTCGCTAGCGGGGGAGCAGTTCTTC. Protein sequence: CASSQGSLAGEQFF.

This clonotype was seen a few times. The chain joins TRBV19 to TRBJ1-2; TRBD1 is a possible D gene (6 bases). Looked up from germline, CDR1 is LNHDA and CDR2 is SQIVND (reference sequence). The CDR3 is 14 amino acids. The V end was cut by 5 bases, the J end by 4 bases, with 14 bases between. The CDR3 DNA follows: TGTGCCAGTAGTGCGGCACAGGGTGGCTATGGCTACACCTTC. Translated: CASSAAQGGYGYTF.

This clonotype was observed many times. The rearrangement uses TRBV20-1 and TRBJ2-1; 11 bases map to TRBD2. The V and J ends lost 6 bases and 9 bases, in that order; junction bases with no gene match: 7. The CDR3 covers 13 residues. Per the germline V gene, CDR1 is DFQATT and CDR2 is SNEGSKA (reference sequence). The CDR3 bases are TGCAGTGCAATGACTAGCGGGGTCCCTGAGCAGTTCTTC. It yields the protein CSAMTSGVPEQFF.

This clonotype came up many times. J is TRBJ2-7 and V is TRBV20-1; 9 bases are a match to TRBD1. The CDR3 totals 12 residues. Germline assignment: CDR1 DFQATT and CDR2 SNEGSKA (reference sequence). Trimming at V came to 5 bases and at J to 6 bases, leaving 5 bases not matched to a gene. CDR3 bases: TGCAGTGCTCTGGGACAGGGCGTCGAGCAGTACTTC. This gives the protein CSALGQGVEQYF.

The chain employs TRBV24-1 and TRBJ2-7; D perhaps matches TRBD1 (6 bases). The CDR3 length is 14 residues. Germline assignment: CDR1 KGHDR and CDR2 SFDVKD. Deletions cut 6 bases from V and 6 bases from J, with 17 bases between. The CDR3 DNA reads TGTGCCACCAGTAGTCCGGGACAAGGACGCGAGCAGTACTTC. This gives the protein CATSSPGQGREQYF.